Each of the 18 T cell receptor beta chains below was sequenced from the same sample in a study of CD8+ T cells in alopecia areata. The treatment denotes: oral pan-JAK inhibitor, 5-10 mg twice daily. The authors extracted RNA and reverse transcribed it into cDNA as the sequencing template. Repertoires were generated with immunoSEQ multiplex PCR, while TCRdb's copy carries only in-frame clones and drops some. The sample lists about 250,000 clones, roughly 63% occurring once. The starting material was CD4+ T cells sorted from blood, obtained around week 54, from a patient treated with tofacitinib. The source is a human donor with alopecia areata.

The chain links TRBV7-9 to TRBJ1-2; D ambiguous. The CDR3 consists of 12 residues. Trimming took 0 bases from V and 8 from J, leaving 7 bases between them. Germline V CDR1 and CDR2: SEHNR, FQNEAQ (reference sequence). The CDR3 region has the DNA TGTGCCAGCAGCTTAGCTCTCCGGGGCTACACCTTC. Translated: CASSLALRGYTF.

This clone has only one observation. The chain couples TRBV5-1 to TRBJ2-7, with D possibly being TRBD1 (6 bases). This CDR3 is built from 13 residues. Trimming cost V 0 bases and J 5 bases, with 9 bases left between them. From germline, CDR1 is SGHRS and CDR2 YFSETQ. As DNA, the CDR3 is TGCGCCAGCAGCTTGGAGGGGGTTAACGAGCAGTACTTC. This sequence encodes CASSLEGVNEQYF.

The CDR3 DNA sequence: TGTGCCAGCAGTCCGGGCCAGCGTGAGACCCAGTACTTC. This codes for CASSPGQRETQYF. The chain employs TRBV5-6 and TRBJ2-5, with no clear D. The CDR3 sequence is 13 residues long. The V end was cut by 5 bases, the J end by 5 bases, with 13 bases between. Germline V gene sequence: CDR1 SGHDT, CDR2 YYEEEE.

V and J are TRBV30 and TRBJ1-1; no definite D call. The CDR3 is 14 residues long. Looked up from germline, CDR1 is GTSNPN and CDR2 is SVGIG (reference sequence). V lost 5 bases and J lost 1, with 14 bases in between. The DNA of the CDR3 is TGTGCCTGGGACTATTCGATGGGGAACACTGAAGCTTTCTTT. The encoded protein is CAWDYSMGNTEAFF.

This clone was seen a few times. The rearrangement joins TRBV19 to TRBJ1-1; 9 bases map to TRBD1. CDR3 length: 16 amino acids. Trimming at V came to 3 bases and at J to 0 bases, leaving 5 bases not matched to a gene. Germline values: CDR1 LNHDA, CDR2 SQIVND (reference sequence). The CDR3 protein is CASSIGTGRLNTEAFF. Written as DNA, the CDR3 is TGTGCCAGTAGTATCGGGACAGGGAGGCTGAACACTGAAGCTTTCTTT.

V usage is TRBV7-9 and J usage is TRBJ2-7, with a tentative D call TRBD1 (5 bases). Germline V gene sequence: CDR1 SEHNR, CDR2 FQNEAQ (reference sequence). There are 14 residues in the CDR3. V was clipped by 3 bases and J by 7 bases, with 16 bases between them. The CDR3 DNA follows: TGTGCCAGCAGCTTGCACCAGGGCTCCGCGGAGCAGTACTTC. It translates to CASSLHQGSAEQYF. Supplemented by reference TRBV7-9 and TRBJ2-7, the full variable domain reads DTGVSQNPRHKITKRGQNVTFRCDPISEHNRLYWYRQTLGQGPEFLTYFQNEAQLEKSRLLSDRFSAERPKGSFSTLEIQRTEQGDSAMYLCASSLHQGSAEQYFGPGTRLTVT.

The genes are TRBV30 and TRBJ1-3, with TRBD1 as a possible D gene (6 bases). CDR3 length: 11 amino acids. Trimming left V 2 bases short and J 9 bases short, with 8 bases between. Germline CDR1 is GTSNPN and CDR2 is SVGIG (reference sequence). The CDR3 DNA sequence: TGTGCCTGGAGTACAGGGCGCACCATATATTTT. Translation gives CAWSTGRTIYF.

The rearrangement links TRBV6-5 to TRBJ1-2; 9 bases fit TRBD1. Germline V gives CDR1 MNHEY, CDR2 SVGAGI. The CDR3 contains 15 residues. With V trimmed by 5 bases and J by 2 bases, 6 bases remained unmatched. The CDR3 here is CASSVEQGANYGYTF. As DNA, the CDR3 is TGTGCCAGCAGTGTTGAACAGGGGGCAAACTATGGCTACACCTTC.

The chain has TRBV5-4 and TRBJ2-5; 7 bases line up with TRBD1. J was trimmed by 7 bases and V by 0 bases; bases with no gene match: 6. Germline V gene lookup returns CDR1 SGHNT and CDR2 YYREEE (reference sequence). The CDR3 has 14 amino acids. This CDR3 is CASSLAVAGGTQYF. The CDR3 DNA reads TGTGCCAGCAGCTTGGCCGTCGCAGGGGGGACCCAGTACTTC.

This clone showed up just a few times. The rearrangement joins TRBV4-3 to TRBJ1-5; D gene ambiguous. The V end lost 0 bases, the J end lost 9 bases, and 9 bases lay between the germline ends. From germline, CDR1 is LGHNA and CDR2 YSLEER. The CDR3 contains 13 residues. The CDR3 sequence is CASSQEQDRPQHF. CDR3 bases: TGCGCCAGCAGCCAAGAACAAGATAGGCCCCAGCATTTT.

This clone was observed a few times. CDR3: CSKLSPPDTQYF. The CDR3 nucleotides are TGCAGCAAGTTATCCCCCCCAGATACGCAGTATTTT. V is TRBV29-1 and J is TRBJ2-3; D remains ambiguous. Trimming pared 8 bases from V and 4 bases from J, leaving 13 bases between. This CDR3 is built from 12 residues. Germline values: CDR1 SQVTM, CDR2 ANQGSEA.

V gene TRBV29-1 combines with J gene TRBJ2-5; TRBD1 matches at 12 bases. This CDR3 has 15 residues. Losses at the gene ends were 8 bases for V and 6 bases for J; bases not matched to a gene: 13. Looked up from germline, CDR1 is SQVTM and CDR2 is ANQGSEA. In DNA, the CDR3 is TGCAGCTTATTCCTTAGGGACAGGGGGCGGAAGACCCAGTACTTC. Translated, it gives CSLFLRDRGRKTQYF.

This chain uses TRBV2 with TRBJ2-7, with D unclear. V lost 8 bases and J lost 2, with 16 bases in between. CDR3 length: 14 amino acids. Germline V CDR1 and CDR2: SNHLY, FYNNEI. In DNA form, the CDR3 reads TGTGCCAGCCGCTTAGAAGTGGGCACCTACGAGCAGTACTTC. It encodes CASRLEVGTYEQYF. The whole variable domain, filled in from reference TRBV2 and TRBJ2-7, reads EPEVTQTPSHQVTQMGQEVILRCVPISNHLYFYWYRQILGQKVEFLVSFYNNEISEKSEIFDDQFSVERPDGSNFTLKIRSTKLEDSAMYFCASRLEVGTYEQYFGPGTRLTVT.

This clone was seen a handful of times. The V gene is TRBV7-3, the J gene TRBJ1-1; tentative D call: TRBD1 (6 bases). V was trimmed by 5 bases and J by 5 bases, leaving 15 bases between them. CDR1 and CDR2 (germline): SGHTA, FQGTGA. CDR3 size: 14 residues. CDR3 sequence (DNA): TGTGCCAGCAGCGAAAACAGGGTTGGAACTGAAGCTTTCTTT. Translation gives CASSENRVGTEAFF.

The chain combines TRBV27 with TRBJ1-5; maybe TRBD1 (5 bases). The germline gives CDR1 MNHEY, CDR2 SMNVEV (reference sequence). Trimming cost V 3 bases and J 4 bases, with 10 bases left between them. CDR3 length: 14 residues. The CDR3 DNA follows: TGTGCCAGCAGTTTTGTCGGGGGGAATCAGCCCCAGCATTTT. Amino acid sequence: CASSFVGGNQPQHF.

V gene TRBV7-3 combines with J gene TRBJ1-1, with D perhaps matching TRBD1 (5 bases). V was trimmed by 5 bases and J by 2 bases, leaving 12 bases between them. Germline V gives CDR1 SGHTA, CDR2 FQGTGA. The CDR3 spans 14 residues. The CDR3 here is CASSQATGNTEAFF. The CDR3, as DNA: TGTGCCAGCAGCCAGGCTACAGGAAACACTGAAGCTTTCTTT.

The V gene is TRBV4-3, the J gene TRBJ2-1; no firm D call. Trimming left V 1 base short and J 0 bases short, with 10 bases between. The CDR3 runs to 16 residues. Germline V gene lookup returns CDR1 LGHNA and CDR2 YSLEER. CDR3 loop: CASSQVDLVSYNEQFF. The CDR3 DNA follows: TGCGCCAGCAGCCAAGTAGATTTAGTCTCCTACAATGAGCAGTTCTTC.

The table lists this clone with a few counts. The chain links TRBV7-9 to TRBJ1-4; D is perhaps TRBD1 (5 bases). V was cut by 2 bases and J by 8 bases, with 12 bases left in between. CDR1 is SEHNR, CDR2 FQNEAQ, per germline (reference sequence). The CDR3 totals 14 residues. The CDR3 loop is CASSLSREREKLFF. CDR3 coding DNA: TGTGCCAGCAGCTTAAGCAGGGAGAGAGAAAAACTGTTTTTT.